This TCR beta chain was identified during a study of blood T cell repertoires in COVID-19. Study-wide context: Samples taken during acute and convalescent COVID-19 were collected in the United States, Italy and Spain. Nucleic acid was either cDNA or gDNA, and it came from T cells, B-cell-depleted T cells, or PBMCs.

Authors' methods: Cell counts per sample came from amplifying reference gene primers. The method was immunoSEQ multiplex PCR; TCRdb's version includes in-frame clones alone and lacks a portion of them. V, J and clone size are taken as reported in that table, and D and trimming were inferred from the DNA itself. The profile shows about 99,000 clones, approximately 89% of them singletons. This CDR3 region has 11 residues. Trimming stripped 6 bases from V and 7 bases from J, with 10 bases between. CDR1 DFQATT and CDR2 SNEGSKA come from the germline V gene (reference sequence). The V and J genes are TRBV20-1 and TRBJ1-3; D is ambiguous. Sequenced: peripheral blood. The receptor's source is a woman older than 75 in a cohort sampled during active COVID-19. The CDR3 coding sequence is TGCAGTGCGGTCACTTCGAACACCATATATTTT. It is translated as CSAVTSNTIYF.